The 18 T cell receptor beta chains below were found in one sample sequenced in a study of early T cells in non-severe SARS-CoV-2 infection (dated by TCRdb to the early 2020s). Library creation used 5' RACE. The sample was run on a NextSeq 500. TCRdb reprocessed the public reads (quality trimming at Q25 with fastp, clone calling with MiXCR) and kept in-frame beta chains. Rows with one shared CDR3 protein collapse into an entry with the most common genes and DNA. A total of about 70,000 distinct CDR3 sequences appear in this sample, 5% of them only once. The ten largest clones capture around 7.8% of the sample. Sequenced here: whole blood, sampled at baseline. These receptors all come from an adult who was a healthcare worker with PCR-confirmed SARS-CoV-2 infection or an uninfected control (not recorded which).

The V call is TRBV27, the J call TRBJ2-1, with TRBD2 identical over 10 bases. CDR3 length: 16 residues. CDR1 and CDR2 from the germline V gene are MNHEY and SMNVEV (reference sequence). Trimming took 6 bases from V and 0 from J; bases not matched to a gene: 5. Here the CDR3 DNA reads TGTGCCAGCAGCACTAGCGGGGACGGCTCCTACAATGAGCAGTTCTTC. It specifies CASSTSGDGSYNEQFF.

This clonotype appeared many times. V is TRBV20-1 and J is TRBJ1-2, with a possible D match to TRBD1 (6 bases). The CDR3 runs to 16 residues. Trimming shortened V by 0 bases and J by 6 bases, and 20 bases separated the two germline ends. The germline V gene has CDR1 DFQATT and CDR2 SNEGSKA (reference sequence). CDR3 residues: CSARDSARGPANGYTF. The DNA for the CDR3 is TGCAGTGCTAGAGATAGTGCCAGGGGCCCTGCTAATGGCTACACCTTC.

Only a few counts were recorded for this clonotype. The chain carries TRBV6-6 and TRBJ1-1; D remains ambiguous. The CDR3 runs to 15 residues. V lost 0 bases to trimming and J lost 1 base, with 9 bases between them. The V gene's germline CDR1 is MNHNY and CDR2 SVGAGI (reference sequence). DNA of the CDR3: TGTGCCAGCAGTTACTCCGCCGGAAAGAACACTGAAGCTTTCTTT. Translating gives CASSYSAGKNTEAFF.

The table lists this clonotype with many counts. The chain employs TRBV4-2 and TRBJ2-3; a weak D match, TRBD2 (6 bases). V lost 4 bases and J 2 bases, leaving 22 bases between the germline ends. The germline V gene encodes CDR1 LGHNA and CDR2 YNFKEQ. The CDR3 is 18 amino acids. The CDR3 DNA follows: TGTGCCAGCAGCCCGCTAGGGGAGGCTAGCCGCTACACAGATACGCAGTATTTT. Translated: CASSPLGEASRYTDTQYF.

This clonotype was detected ten times or more. The chain couples TRBV5-4 to TRBJ2-6; D remains ambiguous. CDR1 and CDR2 from the germline V gene are SGHNT and YYREEE (reference sequence). There are 13 residues in the CDR3. V gave up 3 bases and J gave up 4 bases, with 5 bases separating them. DNA for the CDR3: TGTGCCAGCAGCTCGTGGGGGGCCAACGTCCTGACTTTC. It is translated as CASSSWGANVLTF. Variable domain in full (rest from reference TRBV5-4 and TRBJ2-6): ETGVTQSPTHLIKTRGQQVTLRCSSQSGHNTVSWYQQALGQGPQFIFQYYREEENGRGNFPPRFSGLQFPNYSSELNVNALELDDSALYLCASSSWGANVLTFGAGSRLTVL.

This clonotype has just a few counts. The chain links TRBV12-3 or TRBV12-4 to TRBJ2-3; D assignment may be TRBD1 or TRBD2 (5 bases each). This CDR3 contains 12 residues. Trimming took 5 bases from V and 14 from J, leaving 17 bases between them. The CDR3: CASSPTRGGTYF. The CDR3 DNA follows: TGTGCCAGCAGTCCTACTCGGGGTGGGACGTATTTT.

This clonotype occurred many times. The gene calls are TRBV4-1 and TRBJ1-1; perhaps TRBD1 as D (5 bases). The CDR3 loop spans 15 amino acids. Looked up from germline, CDR1 is MGHRA and CDR2 is YSYEKL. Trimming took off 1 base at V and 0 bases at J, with 9 bases between the two ends. CDR3 residues: CASSQAGFLNTEAFF. For the CDR3, the DNA is TGCGCCAGCAGCCAAGCAGGGTTTTTGAACACTGAAGCTTTCTTT.

The gene calls are TRBV27 and TRBJ2-1; D possibly matches TRBD1 or TRBD2 (5 bases each). V dropped 7 bases and J dropped 10 bases, with 17 bases sitting between them. The CDR3 is 13 amino acids. The germline V gene encodes CDR1 MNHEY and CDR2 SMNVEV (reference sequence). For the CDR3, the DNA is TGTGCCAGCACCGAACTCTGGGGGTCGGAGCAGTTCTTC. Translation: CASTELWGSEQFF.

In its sample, this clonotype was seen many times. V is TRBV12-3 or TRBV12-4 and J is TRBJ1-3, with a possible D match to TRBD1 (6 bases). This CDR3 has 14 amino acids. V was trimmed by 5 bases and J by 0 bases, leaving 8 bases between them. The CDR3 DNA is TGTGCCAGCAGTCAGGGGTTCTCTGGAAACACCATATATTTT. This encodes CASSQGFSGNTIYF.

The rearrangement uses TRBV19 and TRBJ1-5; D gene unclear. V gave up 11 bases and J gave up 6 bases, with 17 bases separating them. This CDR3 spans 13 amino acids. Germline V gene sequence: CDR1 LNHDA, CDR2 SQIVND (reference sequence). The CDR3 coding sequence is TGTGCCGGAACGGACGGAGATGGTCAGCCCCAGCATTTT. Its translation is CAGTDGDGQPQHF.

This clonotype was seen at least ten times. V and J are TRBV20-1 and TRBJ2-7; the D is unclear. The CDR3 loop spans 12 amino acids. V lost 3 bases to trimming and J lost 3 bases, with 9 bases between them. Germline assignment: CDR1 DFQATT and CDR2 SNEGSKA (reference sequence). CDR3 in amino acids: CSASGRLYEQYF. CDR3 in DNA: TGCAGTGCTAGCGGGCGGCTCTACGAGCAGTACTTC.

In this sample, this clonotype turned up a few times. The V call is TRBV2, the J call TRBJ2-5; no clear D. CDR3 length: 11 amino acids. Deletions cut 2 bases from V and 5 bases from J, with 3 bases between. Germline lookup yields CDR1 SNHLY and CDR2 FYNNEI. Here the CDR3 DNA reads TGTGCCAGCAGTGAACAGGAGACCCAGTACTTC. Encoded protein: CASSEQETQYF.

The chain employs TRBV2 and TRBJ2-1, with D tentatively TRBD1 or TRBD2 (5 bases each). In germline, CDR1 is SNHLY, CDR2 FYNNEI. This CDR3 is built from 17 residues. The V and J ends lost 4 bases and 0 bases respectively, with 16 bases between them. The DNA of the CDR3 is TGTGCCAGCAGTGCCTGGCACCCAGGGACCTCCTACAATGAGCAGTTCTTC. Translation: CASSAWHPGTSYNEQFF.

This clonotype was recorded many times. The chain uses TRBV20-1 and TRBJ1-4; no clear D. CDR1 DFQATT and CDR2 SNEGSKA come from the germline V gene (reference sequence). The CDR3 has 13 amino acids. V lost 1 base and J lost 7, with 10 bases in between. The CDR3 DNA sequence: TGCAGTGCTAGAGTCAGAGGAACTGAAAAACTGTTTTTT. It is translated as CSARVRGTEKLFF.

This chain connects TRBV6-5 to TRBJ2-7; perhaps TRBD1 as D (6 bases). The V end was cut by 2 bases, the J end by 1 base, with 12 bases between. Germline values: CDR1 MNHEY, CDR2 SVGAGI. This CDR3 has 15 residues. The CDR3 is CASSYLGQRSYEQYF. Written as DNA, the CDR3 is TGTGCCAGCAGTTACCTCGGACAGCGATCCTACGAGCAGTACTTC.

This clonotype was seen many times. J is TRBJ2-6 and V is TRBV12-3 or TRBV12-4; TRBD1 is a possible D gene (5 bases). The CDR3 has 11 residues. The V end was cut by 5 bases, the J end by 11 bases, with 7 bases between. CDR3 bases: TGTGCCAGCAGTCTAGGGGACGTCCTGACTTTC. Translation: CASSLGDVLTF.

In this sample, this clonotype turned up many times. V is TRBV9 and J is TRBJ2-1, with a tentative D call TRBD2 (5 bases). In germline, CDR1 is SGDLS, CDR2 YYNGEE. The V and J ends lost 4 bases and 6 bases respectively, with 17 bases between them. The CDR3 length is 15 residues. The CDR3 nucleotides are TGTGCCAGCAGCTCAAGCGGAACCTCCCCCAATGAGCAGTTCTTC. This gives the protein CASSSSGTSPNEQFF.

The chain joins TRBV24-1 to TRBJ1-5; D is undetermined. Germline CDR1 KGHDR, CDR2 SFDVKD. V dropped 6 bases and J dropped 3 bases, with 11 bases sitting between them. The CDR3 extends over 14 amino acids. Here the CDR3 reads CATSPGWDNQPQHF. Written as DNA, the CDR3 is TGTGCCACCAGTCCGGGGTGGGACAATCAGCCCCAGCATTTT.